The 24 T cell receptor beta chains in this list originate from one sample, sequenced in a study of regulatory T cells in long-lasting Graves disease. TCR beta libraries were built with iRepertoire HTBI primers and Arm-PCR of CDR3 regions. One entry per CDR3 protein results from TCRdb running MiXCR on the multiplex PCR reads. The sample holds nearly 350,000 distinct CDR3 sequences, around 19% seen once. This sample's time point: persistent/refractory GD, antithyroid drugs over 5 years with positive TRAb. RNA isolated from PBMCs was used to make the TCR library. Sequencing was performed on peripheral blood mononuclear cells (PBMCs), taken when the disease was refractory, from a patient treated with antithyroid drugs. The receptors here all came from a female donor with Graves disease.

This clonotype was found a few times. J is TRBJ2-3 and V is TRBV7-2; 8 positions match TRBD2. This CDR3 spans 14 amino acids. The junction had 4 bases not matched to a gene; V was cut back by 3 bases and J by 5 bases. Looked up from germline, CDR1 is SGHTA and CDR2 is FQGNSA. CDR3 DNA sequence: TGTGCCAGCAGCTTTACCAGCGGGAGAGATACGCAGTATTTT. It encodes CASSFTSGRDTQYF.

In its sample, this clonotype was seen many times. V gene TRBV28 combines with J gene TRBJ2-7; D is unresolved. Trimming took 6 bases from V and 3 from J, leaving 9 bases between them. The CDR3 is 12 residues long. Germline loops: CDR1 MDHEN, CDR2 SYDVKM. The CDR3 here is CASRNKGYEQYF. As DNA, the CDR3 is TGTGCCAGCAGGAACAAGGGCTACGAGCAGTACTTC.

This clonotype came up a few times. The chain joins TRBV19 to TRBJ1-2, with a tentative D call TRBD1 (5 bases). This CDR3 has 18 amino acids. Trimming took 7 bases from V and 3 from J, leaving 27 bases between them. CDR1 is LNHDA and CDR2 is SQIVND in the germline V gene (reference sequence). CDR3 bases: TGTGCCAGTAACCCGGGGACTTACGGGATATCAGACGACTATGGCTACACCTTC. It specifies CASNPGTYGISDDYGYTF.

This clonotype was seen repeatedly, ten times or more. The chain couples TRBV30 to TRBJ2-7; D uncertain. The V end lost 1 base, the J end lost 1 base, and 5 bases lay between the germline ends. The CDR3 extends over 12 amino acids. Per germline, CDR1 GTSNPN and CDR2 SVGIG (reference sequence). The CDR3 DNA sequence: TGTGCCTGGAGTGGGCAGTCCTACGAGCAGTACTTC. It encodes CAWSGQSYEQYF.

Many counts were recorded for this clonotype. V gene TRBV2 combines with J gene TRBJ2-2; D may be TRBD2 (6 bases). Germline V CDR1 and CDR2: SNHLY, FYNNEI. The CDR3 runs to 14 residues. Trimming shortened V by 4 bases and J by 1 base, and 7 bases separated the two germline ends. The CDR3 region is CASSAGVNTGELFF. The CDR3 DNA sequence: TGTGCCAGCAGTGCGGGAGTGAACACCGGGGAGCTGTTTTTT.

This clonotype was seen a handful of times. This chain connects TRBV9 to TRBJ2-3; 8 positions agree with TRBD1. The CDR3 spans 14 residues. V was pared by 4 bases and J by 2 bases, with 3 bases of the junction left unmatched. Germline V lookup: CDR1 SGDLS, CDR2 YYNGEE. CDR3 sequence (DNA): TGTGCCAGCAGCTTGGGACAGGCCACAGATACGCAGTATTTT. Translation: CASSLGQATDTQYF.

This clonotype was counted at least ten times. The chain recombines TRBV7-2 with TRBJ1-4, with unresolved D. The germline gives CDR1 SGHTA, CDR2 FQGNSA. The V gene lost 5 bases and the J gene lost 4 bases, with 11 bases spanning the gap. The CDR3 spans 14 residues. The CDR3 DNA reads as TGTGCCAGCAGCCAGTTTGGACTTAATGAAAAACTGTTTTTT. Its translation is CASSQFGLNEKLFF.

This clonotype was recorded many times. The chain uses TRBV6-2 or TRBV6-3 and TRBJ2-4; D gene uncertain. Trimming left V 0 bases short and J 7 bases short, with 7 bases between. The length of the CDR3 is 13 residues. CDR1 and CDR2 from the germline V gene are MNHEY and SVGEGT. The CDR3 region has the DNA TGTGCCAGCAGTTACTCTTTTAGTAACATTCAGTACTTC. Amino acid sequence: CASSYSFSNIQYF.

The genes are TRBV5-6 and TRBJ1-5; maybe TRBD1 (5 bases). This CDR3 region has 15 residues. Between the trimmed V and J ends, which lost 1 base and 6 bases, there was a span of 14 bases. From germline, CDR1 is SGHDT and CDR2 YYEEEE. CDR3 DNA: TGTGCCAGCAGCTTGTTCAGGGAAGGGTTTCAGCCCCAGCATTTT. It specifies CASSLFREGFQPQHF.

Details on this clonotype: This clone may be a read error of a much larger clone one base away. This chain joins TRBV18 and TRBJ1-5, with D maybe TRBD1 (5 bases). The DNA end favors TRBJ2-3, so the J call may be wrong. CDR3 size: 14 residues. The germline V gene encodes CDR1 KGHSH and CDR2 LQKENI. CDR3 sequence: CASSFSQGNQPQYF. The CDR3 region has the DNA TGTGCCAGCTCGTTCTCGCAGGGCAATCAGCCCCAGTATTTT.

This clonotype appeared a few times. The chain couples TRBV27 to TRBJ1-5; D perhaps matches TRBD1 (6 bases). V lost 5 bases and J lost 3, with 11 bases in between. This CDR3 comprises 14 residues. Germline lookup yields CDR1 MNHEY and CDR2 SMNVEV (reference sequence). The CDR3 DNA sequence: TGTGCCAGCAGTCAGGACAGACCCAATCAGCCCCAGCATTTT. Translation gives CASSQDRPNQPQHF.

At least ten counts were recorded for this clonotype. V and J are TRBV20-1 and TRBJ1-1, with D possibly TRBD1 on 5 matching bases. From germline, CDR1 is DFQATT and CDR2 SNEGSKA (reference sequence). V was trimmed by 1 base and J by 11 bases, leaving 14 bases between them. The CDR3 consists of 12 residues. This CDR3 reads CSARVGRAAAFF. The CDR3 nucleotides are TGCAGTGCTAGAGTCGGCAGGGCCGCCGCTTTCTTT.

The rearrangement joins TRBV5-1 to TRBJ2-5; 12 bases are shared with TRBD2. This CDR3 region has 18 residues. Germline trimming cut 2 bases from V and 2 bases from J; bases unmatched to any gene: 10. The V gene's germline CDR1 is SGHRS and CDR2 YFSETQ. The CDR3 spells CASSLSASGGAGQETQYF. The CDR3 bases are TGCGCCAGCAGCTTAAGTGCTAGCGGGGGGGCAGGGCAAGAGACCCAGTACTTC.

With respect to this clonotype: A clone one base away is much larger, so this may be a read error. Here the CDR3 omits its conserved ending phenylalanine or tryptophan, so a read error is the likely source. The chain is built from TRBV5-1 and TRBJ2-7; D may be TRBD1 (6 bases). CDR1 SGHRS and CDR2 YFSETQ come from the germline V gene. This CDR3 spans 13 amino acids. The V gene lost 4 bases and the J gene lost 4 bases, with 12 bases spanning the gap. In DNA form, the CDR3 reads TGCGCCAGCAGCGTCCAGGGGAAGTACGAGCAGTACCTC. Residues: CASSVQGKYEQYL.

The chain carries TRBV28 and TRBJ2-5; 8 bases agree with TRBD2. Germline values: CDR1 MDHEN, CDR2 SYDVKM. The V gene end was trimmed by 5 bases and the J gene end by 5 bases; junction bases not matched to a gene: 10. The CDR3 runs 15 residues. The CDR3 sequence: CASSQGRGAVETQYF. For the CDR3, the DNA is TGTGCCAGCAGTCAGGGGCGGGGGGCCGTTGAGACCCAGTACTTC.

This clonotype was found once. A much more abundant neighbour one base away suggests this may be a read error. The CDR3 nucleotides read TGTGCCGGCAGCAGGATCAGGGGTCTCGAGCAGTACTTC. This codes for CAGSRIRGLEQYF. This chain connects TRBV6-2 or TRBV6-3 to TRBJ2-7, with TRBD1 as a possible D gene (6 bases). CDR3 length: 13 amino acids. Germline assignment: CDR1 MNHEY and CDR2 SVGEGT.

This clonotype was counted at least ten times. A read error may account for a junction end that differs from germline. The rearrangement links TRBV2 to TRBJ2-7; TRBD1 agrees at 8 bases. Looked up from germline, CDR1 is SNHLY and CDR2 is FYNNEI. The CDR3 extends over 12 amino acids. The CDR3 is CASSEAPQGVSF. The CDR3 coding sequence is TGTGCCAGCAGTGAAGCGCCACAGGGGGTATCATTC.

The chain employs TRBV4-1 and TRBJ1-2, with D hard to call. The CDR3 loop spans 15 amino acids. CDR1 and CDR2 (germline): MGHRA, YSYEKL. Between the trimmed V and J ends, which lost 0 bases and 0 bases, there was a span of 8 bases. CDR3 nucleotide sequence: TGCGCCAGCAGCCAAGAGGGCTTAGCTAACTATGGCTACACCTTC. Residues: CASSQEGLANYGYTF.

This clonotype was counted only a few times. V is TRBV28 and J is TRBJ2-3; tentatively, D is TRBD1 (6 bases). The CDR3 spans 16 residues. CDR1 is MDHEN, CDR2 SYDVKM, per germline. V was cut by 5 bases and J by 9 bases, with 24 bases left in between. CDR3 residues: CASSLTDSPRYGTQYF. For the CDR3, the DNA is TGTGCCAGCAGTCTGACGGACAGCCCTCGCTATGGCACGCAGTATTTT.

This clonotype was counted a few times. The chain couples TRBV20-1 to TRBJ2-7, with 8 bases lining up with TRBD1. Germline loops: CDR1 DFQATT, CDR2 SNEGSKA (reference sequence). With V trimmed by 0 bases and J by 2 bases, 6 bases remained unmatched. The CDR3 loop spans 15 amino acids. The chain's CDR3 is CSARDPGTGAYEQYF. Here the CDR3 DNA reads TGCAGTGCTAGAGATCCCGGGACAGGTGCCTACGAGCAGTACTTC.

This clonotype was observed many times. CDR3: CASSLGAAGGLSETQYF. For the CDR3, the DNA is TGTGCCAGCAGCTTAGGAGCGGCAGGGGGCTTGAGTGAGACCCAGTACTTC. This chain connects TRBV11-2 to TRBJ2-5; 8 bases match TRBD1. The CDR3 is made up of 17 amino acids. V trimming: 1 base; J trimming: 5 bases; junction bases outside the gene matches: 12. CDR1 SGHAT and CDR2 FQNNGV come from the germline V gene.

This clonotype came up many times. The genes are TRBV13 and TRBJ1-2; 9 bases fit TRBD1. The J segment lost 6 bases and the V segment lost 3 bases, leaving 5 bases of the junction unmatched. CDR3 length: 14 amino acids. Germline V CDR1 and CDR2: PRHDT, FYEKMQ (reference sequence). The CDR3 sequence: CASSLGQGAHGYTF. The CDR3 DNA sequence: TGTGCCAGCAGCTTGGGACAGGGAGCCCATGGCTACACCTTC.

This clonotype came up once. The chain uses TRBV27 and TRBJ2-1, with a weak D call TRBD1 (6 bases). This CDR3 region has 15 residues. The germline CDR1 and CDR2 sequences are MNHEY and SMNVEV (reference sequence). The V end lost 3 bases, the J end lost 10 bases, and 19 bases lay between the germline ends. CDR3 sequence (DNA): TGTGCCAGCAGTTTGCTGGGGGCCTCTTGGGAGGAGCAGTTCTTC. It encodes CASSLLGASWEEQFF.

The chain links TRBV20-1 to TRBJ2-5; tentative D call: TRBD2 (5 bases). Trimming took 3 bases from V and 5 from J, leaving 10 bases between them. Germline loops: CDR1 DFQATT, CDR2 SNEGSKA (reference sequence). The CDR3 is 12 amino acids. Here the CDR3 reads CSARGEAETQYF. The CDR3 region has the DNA TGCAGTGCTAGGGGAGAGGCCGAGACCCAGTACTTC.